This T cell receptor (beta chain) was sequenced in a study of PD-1 blockade in classical Hodgkin lymphoma (dated by TCRdb to about 2020). Context from the whole study: Nivolumab dosing was 3 mg/kg intravenously every 2 weeks, continuing until either disease progression or unacceptable toxicity. The study used TCR beta sequencing and CyTOF to define a peripheral blood immune signature of response to PD-1 blockade in classical Hodgkin lymphoma.

Genomic DNA was isolated using the Qiagen DNeasy kit from unsorted PBMCs as well as from negatively selected CD4+ and CD8+ fractions. TCR beta CDR3 regions were subjected to amplification by immunoSEQ multiplex PCR with primers that anneal to V and J segments. A synthetic immune receptor repertoire was used to minimize amplification bias, and any residual bias was removed computationally once sequencing was done. Per the source publication's procedure: Custom Python scripts were used to quantify repertoire diversity as the Shannon entropy index. Unsorted, CD4+ and CD8+ repertoires were analyzed separately, except in combined analyses where CD4+ and CD8+ sequences were merged in silico. A clone counted as expanded when the clone's frequency after treatment rose at least 2-fold relative to C1D1, and clones undetected at baseline were given a pseudocount of 0.5. Singleton clones were defined as clones with 0 or 1 copy at C1D1, and non-singleton clones were defined as clones with 2 or more copies. By matching protein sequences in sorted samples from the same patient, clones expanded in unsorted samples were annotated as CD4+, CD8+ or unknown. Wilcoxon tests on paired samples were used to test diversity changes from C1D1 to C4D1. Sourced from immuneACCESS, this table was stored by TCRdb with only in-frame sequences that have V and J called. A share of the clones is absent; for the studies checked, an unresolved V gene accounts for under half, and the remainder has no known explanation. Clonal size and the V and J genes are those of that table, whereas D and trimming came from the DNA. The sample table contains 40,000 to 65,000 clones; only one count was recorded for approximately 89% of them. The ten largest clones take up approximately 6.8% of the sample.

Reading the label with the study, this specimen's time point is: cycle 4 day 1 (C4D1), after 5 to 7 weeks of nivolumab. Relapse after autologous stem cell transplantation had occurred in all trial patients, and cohorts A, B and C were distinguished by prior brentuximab vedotin exposure. The trial cohort included 45 to 65 patients with relapsed/refractory classical Hodgkin lymphoma, and each patient had a best overall response of complete response, partial response or progressive disease. Trial patients were treated with single-agent nivolumab in the multi-cohort phase II CheckMate 205 trial. An independent review committee assessed best overall response using the 2007 International Working Group response criteria. Trial PBMCs were obtained immediately prior to nivolumab initiation (C1D1) and on therapy at cycle 2 day 1 and cycle 4 day 1. Peripheral blood was collected in 8 mL Vacutainer Cell Preparation Tubes, from which PBMCs were isolated by centrifugation and then cryopreserved.

Reading from cysteine to phenylalanine, the CDR3 counts 14 amino acids. Only the CDR3 DNA is retained, 42 bases long and in frame from the first base. Per the germline V gene, SGHRS is the CDR1 and YFSETQ is the CDR2. Ends trimmed: V by 3 bases, J by 8 bases; bases unmatched to a gene: 7. This clone was seen a single time. Which antigen it targets is not known. There are no base qualities to consult, and no much larger clone falls within one base. Study-level results and caveats: Baseline diversity similar to that of newly diagnosed patients was observed in trial patients achieving complete response, whereas significantly lower diversity was observed in partial responders and progressors. The study covered only a single clinical trial cohort, and the causes of the repertoire differences, possibly disease activity or prior therapy, were still not defined. Baseline TCR diversity was reported as lower in newly diagnosed patients than in healthy donors, and lower still in relapsed/refractory patients. Patients starting nivolumab less than 1 year after ASCT had lower diversity and were excluded from later analyses to avoid confounding by immune reconstitution. A significant rise by C4D1 was seen in CD4+ but not CD8+ TCR diversity (p=0.0027 vs p=0.16), with the rise being most apparent in complete responders (p=0.02).

The V and J genes are TRBV5-1 and TRBJ2-1; 8 bases in the middle match TRBD2. The clonotype was recovered from a human donor with classical Hodgkin lymphoma. This sample comprised peripheral blood mononuclear cells (PBMCs), obtained before the fourth cycle of nivolumab. The sequenced DNA is TGCGCCAGCAGCTCAAGCGGGGGTGTTGATGAGCAGTTCTTC. Its product reads: CASSSSGGVDEQFF.